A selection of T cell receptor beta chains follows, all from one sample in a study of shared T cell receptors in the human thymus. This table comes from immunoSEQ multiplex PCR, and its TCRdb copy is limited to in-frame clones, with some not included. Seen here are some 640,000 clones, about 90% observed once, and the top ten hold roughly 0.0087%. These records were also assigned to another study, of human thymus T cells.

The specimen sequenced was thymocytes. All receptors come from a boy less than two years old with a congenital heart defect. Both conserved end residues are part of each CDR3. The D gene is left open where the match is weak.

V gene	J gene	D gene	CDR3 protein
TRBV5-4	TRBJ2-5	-	CASSLGLRETQYF
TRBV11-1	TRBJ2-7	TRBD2	CASSLPAGEQYF
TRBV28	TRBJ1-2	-	CASSLYRVGGYTF
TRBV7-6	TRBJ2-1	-	CASSLLRLCCEQFF
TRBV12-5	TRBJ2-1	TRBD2	CASGLAALLAGDNEQFF
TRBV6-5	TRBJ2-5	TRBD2	CASSYWGEGMETQYF
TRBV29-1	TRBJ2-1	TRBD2	CSVASGRRDEQFF
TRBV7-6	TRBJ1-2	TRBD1	CASSAIWVSGTGDDYGYTF
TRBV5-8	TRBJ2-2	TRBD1	CASRDRGFGELFF
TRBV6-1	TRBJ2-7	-	CASSEALGTRSSYEQYF
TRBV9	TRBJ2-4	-	CASSPPERDIQYF
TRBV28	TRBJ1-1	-	CASSSAGAYTEAFF
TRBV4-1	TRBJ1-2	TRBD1	CASSQDLGTGLYGYTF
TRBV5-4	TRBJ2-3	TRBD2	CASSLAGGTTDTQYF
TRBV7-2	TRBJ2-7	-	CASSPAPGSYEQYF
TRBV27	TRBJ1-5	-	CASSLFWPGDNQPQHF
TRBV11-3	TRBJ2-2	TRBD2	CASAGGSENTGELFF
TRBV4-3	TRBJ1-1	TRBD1	CASSQERQGSEAFF
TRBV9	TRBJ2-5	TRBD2	CASSPGGRVIQETQYF
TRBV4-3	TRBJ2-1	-	CASSQGRTDGSYNEQFF
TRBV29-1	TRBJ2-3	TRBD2	CSVWWLAGNADTQYF
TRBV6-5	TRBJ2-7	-	CASSYRRDPDEQYF
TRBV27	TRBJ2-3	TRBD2	CASSLWQGKISGSRTDTQYF
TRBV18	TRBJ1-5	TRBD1	CASSRTGGKGFSNQPQHF
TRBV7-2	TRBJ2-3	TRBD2	CASSQTQRESGTDTQYF
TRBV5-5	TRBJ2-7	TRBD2	CASSHIPSGRVSYEQYF
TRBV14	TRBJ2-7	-	CASSLSLNYEQYF
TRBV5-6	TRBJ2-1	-	CASSRLPPLREQFF
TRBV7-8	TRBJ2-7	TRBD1	CASSNPGQGNLYEQYF
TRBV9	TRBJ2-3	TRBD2	CASSDDQALAGDHTDTQYF
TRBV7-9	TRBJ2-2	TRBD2	CASSLRLAGASGELFF
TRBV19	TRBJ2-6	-	CASTRSSGANVLTF
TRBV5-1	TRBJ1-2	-	CASSSGTTYNYGYTF
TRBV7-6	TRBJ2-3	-	CASSLAGGTDTQYF
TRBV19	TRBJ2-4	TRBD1	CASSQVGTGDNIQYF
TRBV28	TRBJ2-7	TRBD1	CASISATAPHGQGYYEQYF
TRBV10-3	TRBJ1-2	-	CAISNRTRTTLVYGYTF
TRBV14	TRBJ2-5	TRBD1	CASSLGQGQETQYF
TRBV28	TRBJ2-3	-	CASSSRKGVATPGDTQYF
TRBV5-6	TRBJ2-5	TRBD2	CASSFWLAGVFQETQYF
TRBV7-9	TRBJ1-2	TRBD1	CASSFNPSPGQPSRGYTF
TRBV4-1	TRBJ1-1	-	CASSQVTARDANTEAFF
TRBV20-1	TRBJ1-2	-	CSASSGYTF
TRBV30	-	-	CAWSGPPGKDYEQYF
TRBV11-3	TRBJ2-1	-	CASSLSRGSRSDEQFF
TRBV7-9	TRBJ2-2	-	CASSLYMGRIALITGELFF
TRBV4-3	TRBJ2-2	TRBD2	CASSPRRGGPGTGELFF
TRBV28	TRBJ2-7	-	CASRGQAYEQYF
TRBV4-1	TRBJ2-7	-	CASSQGTHPPYEQYF
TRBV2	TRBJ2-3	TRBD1	CASSEARAGGSSTDTQYF
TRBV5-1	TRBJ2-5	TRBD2	CASSFRGLAGGPEETQYF
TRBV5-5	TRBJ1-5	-	CASSSTARDLVMSSQPQHF
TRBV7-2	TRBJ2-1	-	CASLPGEQFF
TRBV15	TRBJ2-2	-	CATSSHGELFF
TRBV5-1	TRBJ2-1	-	CASRDWELAAQSHYEQFF
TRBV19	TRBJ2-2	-	CASSGRRQAHTGELFF
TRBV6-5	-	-	CASSGCEQYF
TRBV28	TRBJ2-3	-	CASRAGDSATDTQYF
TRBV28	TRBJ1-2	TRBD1	CASRENRGDYGYTF